This TCR beta chain was documented in a study of control samples from healthy donors and cancer patients. Clones were sequenced by immunoSEQ multiplex PCR, and TCRdb holds only the in-frame ones, with some missing. The sample has 71,000 or so clones; approximately 89% are singletons. Germline-derived CDR1 and CDR2 are SGHKS and YYEKEE (reference sequence). The V end was cut by 0 bases, the J end by 1 base, with 11 bases between. This CDR3 is built from 16 residues. This receptor was obtained from a man aged 55 to 70 with lung cancer. This chain uses TRBV5-5 with TRBJ1-5; D is possibly TRBD1 (5 bases). The sequenced material came from PBMCs. For the CDR3, the DNA is TGTGCCAGCAGCTTGGGTCCAGGGTGGAGCAATCAGCCCCAGCATTTT. It codes for CASSLGPGWSNQPQHF.